Given below is one T cell receptor beta chain in context. What it recognizes is unknown. The data originate from a study of monozygotic twins with inflammatory bowel disease. After re-calling the 5' RACE reads, TCRdb lists one entry per CDR3 protein, DNA absent. Recorded for this sample: about 330,000 distinct CDR3 sequences. Whole-study results and caveats: Comparison of concordant versus discordant twins revealed no difference in repertoire similarity, possibly due to limited power.

Germline V gives CDR1 DFQATT, CDR2 SNEGSKA (reference sequence). The CDR3 is 15 residues long. The chain couples TRBV20-1 to TRBJ1-2. Sequences were obtained from blood. The receptor's source is a human donor with ulcerative colitis or Crohn's disease, or a healthy co-twin of an affected twin (not recorded which). CDR3: CSAGGVAPAGYGYTF.